The sequence of this T cell receptor (beta chain) was determined in a study of early T cells in non-severe SARS-CoV-2 infection. Study summary: Sequencing used unsorted whole-blood bulk RNA, so chains lack pairing.

The V end lost 4 bases, the J end lost 4 bases, and 8 bases lay between the germline ends. This CDR3 contains 13 residues. Germline lookup yields CDR1 LGHDT and CDR2 YNNKEL (reference sequence). Whole-study results and caveats: Anti-spike CD8 specificities were favored by VDJdb matching, whose results missed private and CD4 specificities.

Many counts were recorded for this clonotype. Its target is not known. Each CDR3 protein is one row after TCRdb ran MiXCR on the 5' RACE reads. The sample has 85,000 to 90,000 distinct CDR3 sequences, about 15% seen once. Sequencing input: whole blood. This receptor was identified in an adult who was a healthcare worker with PCR-confirmed SARS-CoV-2 infection or an uninfected control (not recorded which). This sequence joins TRBV3-1 and TRBJ1-3; D not certain. CDR3 DNA sequence: TGTGCCAGCAGCCCGTTCTCGGGAAACACCATATATTTT. This sequence encodes CASSPFSGNTIYF.